The clone carrying this T cell receptor (beta chain) was detected ten times or more. As yet, its antigen is unknown. The sample belongs to a study of neurological immune-mediated disorders. Overall study results and limits: Whereas HTLV-1-associated myelopathy showed the most TCR clonal expansion, multiple sclerosis showed the least, with levels below those of healthy controls.

With 10-nucleotide random UMIs, 5'RACE was used to make the cDNA. Each CDR3 protein gets one entry after TCRdb re-called the 5' RACE reads with MiXCR. Of roughly 55,000 distinct CDR3 sequences listed, approximately 17% are singletons. Unsorted libraries came from 2 million PBMCs stored at -80 °C. The V and J ends lost 2 bases and 14 bases respectively, with 19 bases between them. CDR1 and CDR2 (germline): SEHNR, FQNEAQ (reference sequence). This CDR3 contains 15 residues. The sample consisted of PBMCs. The rearrangement uses TRBV7-9 and TRBJ1-6; maybe TRBD1 (5 bases). This sequence originates from a man between 60 and 75 years old in good health. CDR3 DNA sequence: TGTGCCAGCAGCTTATGGGCAGGGCGGACGAGGGCCCTCCACTTT. This codes for CASSLWAGRTRALHF.